This T cell receptor beta chain stems from a study of control samples from healthy donors and cancer patients. Trimming took off 4 bases at V and 6 bases at J, with 9 bases between the two ends. From germline, CDR1 is KGHDR and CDR2 SFDVKD. This CDR3 has 13 amino acids. Only in-frame clones appear in the TCRdb table, and some are missing; sequencing was by immunoSEQ multiplex PCR. The table has about 80,000 clones, roughly 88% seen once. This sequence originates from a man aged 55 to 70 with head and neck cancer. The sequenced material came from PBMCs. The chain couples TRBV24-1 to TRBJ1-5, with D possibly being TRBD1 (5 bases). The CDR3 spells CATSEGTPQPQHF. CDR3 sequence (DNA): TGTGCCACCAGTGAGGGGACGCCTCAGCCCCAGCATTTT.